Included here is one T cell receptor beta chain sequence, with context. Its specificity is not known. Use of 60 Vbeta and 13 Jbeta primers characterized the PCR. Data came from immunoSEQ multiplex PCR; TCRdb stores just in-frame clones and leaves some out. This sample has about 110,000 clones, with roughly 80% found just once. The entry originates in a study of cytomegalovirus exposure and HLA in healthy donors. Study results and limitations: What TCR beta sequences reportedly achieved was accurate prediction of HLA-A and HLA-B alleles in most subjects.

Germline CDR1 is MNHEY and CDR2 is SMNVEV (reference sequence). Trimming cost V 9 bases and J 3 bases; bases outside gene matches: 5. The CDR3 covers 13 residues. The source is a man aged 25-45 years in good health and CMV-seronegative. The specimen was PBMCs. This chain uses TRBV27 with TRBJ2-1, with 7 positions matching TRBD1. The CDR3 loop is CASSGQNYNEQFF. In DNA, the CDR3 is TGTGCCAGTTCGGGACAGAACTACAATGAGCAGTTCTTC.